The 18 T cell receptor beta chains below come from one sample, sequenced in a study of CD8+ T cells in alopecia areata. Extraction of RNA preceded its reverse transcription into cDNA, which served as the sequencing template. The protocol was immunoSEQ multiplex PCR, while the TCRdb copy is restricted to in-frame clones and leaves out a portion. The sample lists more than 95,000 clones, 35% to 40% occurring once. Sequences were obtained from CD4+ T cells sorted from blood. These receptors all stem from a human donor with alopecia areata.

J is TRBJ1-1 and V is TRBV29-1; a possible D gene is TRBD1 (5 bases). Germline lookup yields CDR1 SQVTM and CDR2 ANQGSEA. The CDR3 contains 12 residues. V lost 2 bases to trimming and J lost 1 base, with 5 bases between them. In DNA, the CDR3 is TGCAGCGTTGAAAGGGGGAACACTGAAGCTTTCTTT. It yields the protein CSVERGNTEAFF.

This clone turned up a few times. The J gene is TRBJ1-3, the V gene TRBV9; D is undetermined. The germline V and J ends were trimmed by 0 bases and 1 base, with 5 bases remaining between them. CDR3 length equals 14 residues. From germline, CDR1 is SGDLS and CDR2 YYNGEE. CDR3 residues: CASSVEGSGNTIYF. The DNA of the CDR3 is TGTGCCAGCAGCGTAGAAGGGTCTGGAAACACCATATATTTT.

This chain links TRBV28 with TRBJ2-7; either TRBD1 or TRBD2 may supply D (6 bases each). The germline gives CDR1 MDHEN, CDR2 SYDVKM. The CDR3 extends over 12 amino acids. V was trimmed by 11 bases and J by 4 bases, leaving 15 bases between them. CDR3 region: CAAWGAGYEQYF. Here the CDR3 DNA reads TGTGCCGCCTGGGGGGCCGGGTACGAGCAGTACTTC. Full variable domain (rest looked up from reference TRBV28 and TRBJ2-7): DVKVTQSSRYLVKRTGEKVFLECVQDMDHENMFWYRQDPGLGLRLIYFSYDVKMKEKGDIPEGYSVSREKKERFSLILESASTNQTSMYLCAAWGAGYEQYFGPGTRLTVT.

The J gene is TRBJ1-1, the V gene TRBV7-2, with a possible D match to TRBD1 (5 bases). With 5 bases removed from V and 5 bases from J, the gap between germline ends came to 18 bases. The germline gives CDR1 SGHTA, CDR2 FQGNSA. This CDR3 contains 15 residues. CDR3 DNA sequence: TGTGCCAGCAGCGCCGAGGCGAGGGGATGGACTGAAGCTTTCTTT. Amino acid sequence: CASSAEARGWTEAFF.

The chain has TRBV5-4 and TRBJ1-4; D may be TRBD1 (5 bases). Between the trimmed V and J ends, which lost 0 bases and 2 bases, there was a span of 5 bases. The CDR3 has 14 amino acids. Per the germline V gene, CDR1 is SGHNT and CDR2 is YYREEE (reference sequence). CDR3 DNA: TGTGCCAGCAGCTTGGACAGGACTAATGAAAAACTGTTTTTT. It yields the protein CASSLDRTNEKLFF.

The CDR3: CASSSGQMDFF. The DNA for the CDR3 is TGTGCCAGCAGCTCGGGGCAGATGGATTTCTTT. This chain joins TRBV5-6 and TRBJ1-1; weak D call: TRBD1 (5 bases). The CDR3 length is 11 residues. Per the germline V gene, CDR1 is SGHDT and CDR2 is YYEEEE. V was cut by 3 bases and J by 13 bases, with 13 bases left in between.

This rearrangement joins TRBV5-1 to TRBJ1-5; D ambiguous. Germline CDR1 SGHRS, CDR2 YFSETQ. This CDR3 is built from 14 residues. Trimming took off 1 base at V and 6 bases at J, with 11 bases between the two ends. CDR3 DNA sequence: TGCGCCAGCAGCTTGAGTCAGGCGGGTCAGCCCCAGCATTTT. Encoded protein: CASSLSQAGQPQHF.

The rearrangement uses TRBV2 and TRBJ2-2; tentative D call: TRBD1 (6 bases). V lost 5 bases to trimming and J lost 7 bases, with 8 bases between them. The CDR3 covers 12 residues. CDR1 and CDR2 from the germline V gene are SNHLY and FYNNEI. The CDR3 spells CASSQGYGELFF. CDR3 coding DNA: TGTGCCAGCAGTCAGGGGTACGGGGAGCTGTTTTTT. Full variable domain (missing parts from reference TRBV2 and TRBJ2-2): EPEVTQTPSHQVTQMGQEVILRCVPISNHLYFYWYRQILGQKVEFLVSFYNNEISEKSEIFDDQFSVERPDGSNFTLKIRSTKLEDSAMYFCASSQGYGELFFGEGSRLTVL.

This CDR3 reads CASSGGQGGHEQYF. The CDR3 region has the DNA TGTGCCAGCAGCGGGGGACAGGGTGGCCACGAGCAGTACTTC. The chain uses TRBV9 and TRBJ2-7; 9 bases map to TRBD1. CDR3 size: 14 residues. Germline V gene data show CDR1 as SGDLS and CDR2 as YYNGEE. Trimming cost V 3 bases and J 5 bases; bases outside gene matches: 6.

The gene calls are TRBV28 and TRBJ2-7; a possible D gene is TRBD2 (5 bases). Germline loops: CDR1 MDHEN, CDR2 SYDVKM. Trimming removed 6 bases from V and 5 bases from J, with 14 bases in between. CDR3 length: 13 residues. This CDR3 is CASSPGLDHEQYF. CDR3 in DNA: TGTGCCAGCAGCCCAGGACTGGACCACGAGCAGTACTTC.

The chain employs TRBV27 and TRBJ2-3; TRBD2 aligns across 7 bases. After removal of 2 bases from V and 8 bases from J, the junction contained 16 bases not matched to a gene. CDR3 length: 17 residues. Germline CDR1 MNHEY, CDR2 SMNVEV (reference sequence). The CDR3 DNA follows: TGTGCCAGCAGTTTACAGTACGTCGCGGGAGTATGGCGTACGCAGTATTTT. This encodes CASSLQYVAGVWRTQYF.

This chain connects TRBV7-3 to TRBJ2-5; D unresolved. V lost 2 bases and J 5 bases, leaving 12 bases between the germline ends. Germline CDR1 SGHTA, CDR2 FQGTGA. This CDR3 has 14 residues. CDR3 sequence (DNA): TGTGCCAGCAGCTTAGGCACCGCCAGGGAGACCCAGTACTTC. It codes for CASSLGTARETQYF.

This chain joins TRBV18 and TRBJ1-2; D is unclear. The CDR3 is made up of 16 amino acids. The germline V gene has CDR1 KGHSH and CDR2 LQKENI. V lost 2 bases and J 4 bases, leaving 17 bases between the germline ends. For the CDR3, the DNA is TGTGCCAGCTCACCAAGGATGGCACGGGAGAGCTATGGCTACACCTTC. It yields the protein CASSPRMARESYGYTF.

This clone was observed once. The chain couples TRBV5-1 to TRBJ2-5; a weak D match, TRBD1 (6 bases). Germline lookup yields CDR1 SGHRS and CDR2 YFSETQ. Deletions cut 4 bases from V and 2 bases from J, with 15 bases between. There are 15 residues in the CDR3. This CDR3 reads CASSRTGTSQETQYF. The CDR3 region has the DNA TGCGCCAGCAGCCGGACCGGGACAAGTCAAGAGACCCAGTACTTC.

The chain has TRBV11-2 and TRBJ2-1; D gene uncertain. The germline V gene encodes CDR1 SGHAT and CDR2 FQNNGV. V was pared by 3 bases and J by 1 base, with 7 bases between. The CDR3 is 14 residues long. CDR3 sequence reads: CASSFSLSYNEQFF. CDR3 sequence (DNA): TGTGCCAGCAGCTTCTCCCTGTCCTACAATGAGCAGTTCTTC.

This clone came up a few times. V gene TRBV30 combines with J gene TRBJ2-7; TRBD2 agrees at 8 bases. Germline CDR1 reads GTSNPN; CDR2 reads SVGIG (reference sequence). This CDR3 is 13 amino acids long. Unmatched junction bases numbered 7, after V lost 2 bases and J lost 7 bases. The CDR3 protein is CAWSPTSVGEQYF. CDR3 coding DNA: TGTGCCTGGAGTCCGACTAGCGTAGGAGAGCAGTACTTC.

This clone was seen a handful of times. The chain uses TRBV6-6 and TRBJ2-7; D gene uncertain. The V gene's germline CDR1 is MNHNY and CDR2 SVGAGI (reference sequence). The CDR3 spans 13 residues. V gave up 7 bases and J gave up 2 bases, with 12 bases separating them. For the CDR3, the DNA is TGTGCCAGCATGTTGGGTCCGACCTACGAGCAGTACTTC. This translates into CASMLGPTYEQYF.

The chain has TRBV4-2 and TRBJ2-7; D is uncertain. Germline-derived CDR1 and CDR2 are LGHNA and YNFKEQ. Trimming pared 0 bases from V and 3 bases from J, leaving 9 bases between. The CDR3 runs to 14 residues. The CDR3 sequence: CASSQDRTSYEQYF. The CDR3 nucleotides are TGTGCCAGCAGCCAAGACCGGACGAGCTACGAGCAGTACTTC.